This TCR beta chain was identified during a study of lymphopenia after photon versus proton radiotherapy. Notes on the study in general: After lymphocyte nadir, photon-treated repertoires showed oligoclonal expansion, especially CD8+ Temra. Proton therapy kept repertoires fairly stable, unlike photons, which gained effector/memory cells. A bigger post-nadir fall in TCR diversity correlated inversely with survival time in deceased patients. Authors raise, but do not show, better survival with proton therapy.

This clone was detected only once. Its antigen is not known. CDR1 and CDR2 (germline): SGHTA, FQGNSA. J gave up 12 bases and V 5 bases, and 8 bases lay outside the gene matches. The CDR3 extends over 13 amino acids. Profiling relied on immunoSEQ multiplex PCR, and the TCRdb table lists in-frame clones only, not all of them. The sample records roughly 150,000 clones, around 85% being singletons. The receptor's source is a man in his fifties or sixties with gastric cancer. The J gene is TRBJ1-5, the V gene TRBV7-2, with 9 nucleotides matching TRBD1. The sequencing here drew on peripheral blood, taken from a patient treated with photon-based radiotherapy. Here the CDR3 reads CASSETDRGVQHF. CDR3 sequence (DNA): TGTGCCAGCAGCGAAACCGACAGGGGGGTCCAGCATTTT.